The clone carrying this T cell receptor (beta chain) has a single count. Profiled with immunoSEQ multiplex PCR; TCRdb holds only in-frame clones, not every one. The sample gives some 62,000 clones, approximately 92% of which show up once; about 20% is in the top ten. The data were taken from a study of blood T cell repertoires in COVID-19. Trimming pared 2 bases from V and 1 base from J, leaving 5 bases between. Germline V CDR1 and CDR2: MNHEY, SVGAGI. The CDR3 runs to 13 residues. The receptor was isolated from an older woman with COVID-19, enrolled during active disease. The sample comprised peripheral blood. The chain recombines TRBV6-5 with TRBJ1-1; D unclear. CDR3 sequence: CASSYGQNTEAFF. CDR3 nucleotide sequence: TGTGCCAGCAGTTACGGGCAGAACACTGAAGCTTTCTTT.